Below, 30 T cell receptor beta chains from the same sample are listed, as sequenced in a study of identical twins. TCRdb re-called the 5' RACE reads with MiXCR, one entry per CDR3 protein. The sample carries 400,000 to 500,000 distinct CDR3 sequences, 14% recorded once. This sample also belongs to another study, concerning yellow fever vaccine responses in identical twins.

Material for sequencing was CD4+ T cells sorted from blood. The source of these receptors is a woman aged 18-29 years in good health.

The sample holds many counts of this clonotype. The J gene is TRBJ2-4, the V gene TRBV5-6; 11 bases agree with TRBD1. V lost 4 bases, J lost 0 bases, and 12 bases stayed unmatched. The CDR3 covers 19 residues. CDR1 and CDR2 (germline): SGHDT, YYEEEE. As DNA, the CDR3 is TGTGCCAGCAGCGCCCCGGGACAGGGGGTTCCCCTAGCCAAAAACATTCAGTACTTC. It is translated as CASSAPGQGVPLAKNIQYF.

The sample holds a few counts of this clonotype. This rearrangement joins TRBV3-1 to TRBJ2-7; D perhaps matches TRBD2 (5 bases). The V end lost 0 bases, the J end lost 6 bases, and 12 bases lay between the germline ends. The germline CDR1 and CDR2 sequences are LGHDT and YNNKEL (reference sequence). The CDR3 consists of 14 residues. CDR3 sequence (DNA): TGTGCCAGCAGCCAAGATAATCGGGAAGGCGAGCAGTACTTC. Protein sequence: CASSQDNREGEQYF.

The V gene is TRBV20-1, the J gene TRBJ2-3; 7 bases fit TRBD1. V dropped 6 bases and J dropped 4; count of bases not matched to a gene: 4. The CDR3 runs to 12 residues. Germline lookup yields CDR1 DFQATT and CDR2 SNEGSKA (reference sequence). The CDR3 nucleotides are TGCAGTGCAAAGGGGGCTTCAGATACGCAGTATTTT. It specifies CSAKGASDTQYF.

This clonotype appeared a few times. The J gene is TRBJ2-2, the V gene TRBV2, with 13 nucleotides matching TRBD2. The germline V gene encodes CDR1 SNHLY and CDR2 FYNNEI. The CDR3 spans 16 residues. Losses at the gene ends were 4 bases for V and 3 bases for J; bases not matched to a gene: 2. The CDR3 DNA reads TGTGCCAGCAGTGGGGGGACTAGCGGGGACACCGGGGAGCTGTTTTTT. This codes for CASSGGTSGDTGELFF. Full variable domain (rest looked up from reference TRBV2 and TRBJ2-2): EPEVTQTPSHQVTQMGQEVILRCVPISNHLYFYWYRQILGQKVEFLVSFYNNEISEKSEIFDDQFSVERPDGSNFTLKIRSTKLEDSAMYFCASSGGTSGDTGELFFGEGSRLTVL.

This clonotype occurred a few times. CDR3 region: CASSLEGRSTDTQYF. CDR3 coding DNA: TGTGCCAGCAGTTTAGAGGGCCGAAGCACAGATACGCAGTATTTT. The V call is TRBV12-3 or TRBV12-4, the J call TRBJ2-3, with D unclear. The CDR3 extends over 15 amino acids. V was clipped by 1 base and J by 0 bases, with 8 bases between them.

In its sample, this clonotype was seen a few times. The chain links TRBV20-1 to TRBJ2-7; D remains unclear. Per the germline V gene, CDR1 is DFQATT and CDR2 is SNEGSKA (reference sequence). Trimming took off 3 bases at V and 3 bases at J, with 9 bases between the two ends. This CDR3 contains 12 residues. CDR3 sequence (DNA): TGCAGTGCTAGTGACAACTTCTACGAGCAGTACTTC. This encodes CSASDNFYEQYF.

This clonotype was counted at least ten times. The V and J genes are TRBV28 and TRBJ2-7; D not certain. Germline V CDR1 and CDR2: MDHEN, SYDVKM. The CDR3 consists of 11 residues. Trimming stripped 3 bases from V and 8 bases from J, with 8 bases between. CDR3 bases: TGTGCCAGCAGTTTGTTGGGAAAGCAGTACTTC. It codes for CASSLLGKQYF.

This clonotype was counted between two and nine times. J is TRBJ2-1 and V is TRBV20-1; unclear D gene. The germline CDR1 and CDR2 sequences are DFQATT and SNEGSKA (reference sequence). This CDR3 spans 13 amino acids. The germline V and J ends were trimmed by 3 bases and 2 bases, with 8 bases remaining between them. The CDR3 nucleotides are TGCAGTGCTAGGCTTAGAGCCTACAATGAGCAGTTCTTC. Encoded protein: CSARLRAYNEQFF.

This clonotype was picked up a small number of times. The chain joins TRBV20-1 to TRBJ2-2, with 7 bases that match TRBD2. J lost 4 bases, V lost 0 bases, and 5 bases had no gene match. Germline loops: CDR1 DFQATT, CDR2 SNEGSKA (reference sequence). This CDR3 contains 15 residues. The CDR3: CSAREGGGSTGELFF. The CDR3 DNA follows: TGCAGTGCTAGAGAGGGCGGCGGGAGCACCGGGGAGCTGTTTTTT.

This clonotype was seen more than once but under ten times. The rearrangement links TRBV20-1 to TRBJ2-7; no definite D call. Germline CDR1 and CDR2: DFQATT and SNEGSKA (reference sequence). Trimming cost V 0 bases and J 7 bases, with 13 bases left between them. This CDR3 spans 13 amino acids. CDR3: CSARDSSSWEQYF. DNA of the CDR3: TGCAGTGCTAGAGACTCGTCGTCCTGGGAGCAGTACTTC.

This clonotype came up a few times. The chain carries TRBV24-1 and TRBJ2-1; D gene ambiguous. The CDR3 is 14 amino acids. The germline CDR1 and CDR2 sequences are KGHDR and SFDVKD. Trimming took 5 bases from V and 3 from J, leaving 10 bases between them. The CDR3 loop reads CATSAGSFYNEQFF. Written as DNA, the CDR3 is TGTGCCACCAGTGCGGGCAGCTTCTACAATGAGCAGTTCTTC.

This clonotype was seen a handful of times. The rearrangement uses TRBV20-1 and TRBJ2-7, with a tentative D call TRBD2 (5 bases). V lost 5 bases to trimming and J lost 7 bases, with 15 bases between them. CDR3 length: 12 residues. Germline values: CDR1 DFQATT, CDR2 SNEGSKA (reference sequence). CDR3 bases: TGCAGTGCTTGGATTCCTACGGGGGAGCAGTACTTC. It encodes CSAWIPTGEQYF.

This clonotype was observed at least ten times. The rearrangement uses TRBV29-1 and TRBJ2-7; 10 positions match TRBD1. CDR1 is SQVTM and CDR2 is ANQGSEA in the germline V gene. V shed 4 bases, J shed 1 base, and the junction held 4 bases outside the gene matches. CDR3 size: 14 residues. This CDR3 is CSVVGGQGSYEQYF. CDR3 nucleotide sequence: TGCAGCGTTGTAGGGGGACAGGGGTCCTACGAGCAGTACTTC.

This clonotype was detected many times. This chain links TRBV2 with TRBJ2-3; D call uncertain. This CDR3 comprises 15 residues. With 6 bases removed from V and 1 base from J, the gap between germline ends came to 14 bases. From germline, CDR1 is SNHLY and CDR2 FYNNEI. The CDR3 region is CASSETTTGTDTQYF. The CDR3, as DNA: TGTGCCAGCAGCGAAACAACGACTGGCACAGATACGCAGTATTTT. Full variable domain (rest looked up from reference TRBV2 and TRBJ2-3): EPEVTQTPSHQVTQMGQEVILRCVPISNHLYFYWYRQILGQKVEFLVSFYNNEISEKSEIFDDQFSVERPDGSNFTLKIRSTKLEDSAMYFCASSETTTGTDTQYFGPGTRLTVL.

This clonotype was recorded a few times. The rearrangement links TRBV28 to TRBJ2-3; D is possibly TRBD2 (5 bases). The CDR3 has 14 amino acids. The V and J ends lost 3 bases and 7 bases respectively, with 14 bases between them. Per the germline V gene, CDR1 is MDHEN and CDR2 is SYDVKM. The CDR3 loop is CASSFFRGVHTQYF. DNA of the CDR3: TGTGCCAGCAGTTTCTTTCGGGGAGTCCATACGCAGTATTTT.

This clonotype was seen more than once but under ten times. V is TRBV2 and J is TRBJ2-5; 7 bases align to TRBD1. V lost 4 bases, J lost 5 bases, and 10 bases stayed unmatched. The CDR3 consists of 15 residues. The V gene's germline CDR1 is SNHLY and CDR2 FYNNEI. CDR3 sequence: CASSGVGGAPETQYF. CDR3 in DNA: TGTGCCAGCAGTGGTGTAGGGGGCGCCCCGGAGACCCAGTACTTC.

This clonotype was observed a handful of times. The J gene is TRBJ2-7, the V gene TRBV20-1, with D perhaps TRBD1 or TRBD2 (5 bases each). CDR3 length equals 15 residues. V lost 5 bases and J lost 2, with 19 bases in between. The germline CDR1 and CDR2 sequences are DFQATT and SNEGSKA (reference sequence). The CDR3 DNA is TGCAGTGCTGCCTACAATCAGGGCGGGCCCTACGAGCAGTACTTC. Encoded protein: CSAAYNQGGPYEQYF.

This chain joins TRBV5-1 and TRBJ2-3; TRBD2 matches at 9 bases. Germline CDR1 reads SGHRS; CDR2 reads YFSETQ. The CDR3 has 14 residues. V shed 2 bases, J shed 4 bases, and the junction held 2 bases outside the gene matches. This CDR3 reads CASSFGLASDTQYF. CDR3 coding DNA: TGCGCCAGCAGCTTTGGACTAGCGTCAGATACGCAGTATTTT. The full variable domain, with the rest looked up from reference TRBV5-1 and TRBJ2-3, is KAGVTQTPRYLIKTRGQQVTLSCSPISGHRSVSWYQQTPGQGLQFLFEYFSETQRNKGNFPGRFSGRQFSNSRSEMNVSTLELGDSALYLCASSFGLASDTQYFGPGTRLTVL.

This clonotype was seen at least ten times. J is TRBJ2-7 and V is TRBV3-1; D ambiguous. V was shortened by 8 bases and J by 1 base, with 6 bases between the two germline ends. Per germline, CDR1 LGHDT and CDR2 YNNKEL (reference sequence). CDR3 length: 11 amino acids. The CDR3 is CASGRSYEQYF. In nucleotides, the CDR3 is TGTGCCAGCGGCAGGTCCTACGAGCAGTACTTC.

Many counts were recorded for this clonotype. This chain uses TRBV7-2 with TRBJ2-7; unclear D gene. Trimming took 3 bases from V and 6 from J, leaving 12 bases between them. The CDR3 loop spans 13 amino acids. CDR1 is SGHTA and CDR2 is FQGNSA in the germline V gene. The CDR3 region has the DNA TGTGCCAGCAGCTTTACGAGCCCAGGCGAGCAGTACTTC. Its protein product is CASSFTSPGEQYF.

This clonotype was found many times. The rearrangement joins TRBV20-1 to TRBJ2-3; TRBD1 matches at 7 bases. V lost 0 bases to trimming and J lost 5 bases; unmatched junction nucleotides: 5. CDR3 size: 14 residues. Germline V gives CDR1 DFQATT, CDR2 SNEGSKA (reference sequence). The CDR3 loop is CSARDRGSKDTQYF. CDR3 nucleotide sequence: TGCAGTGCTAGAGACAGGGGGAGTAAAGATACGCAGTATTTT.

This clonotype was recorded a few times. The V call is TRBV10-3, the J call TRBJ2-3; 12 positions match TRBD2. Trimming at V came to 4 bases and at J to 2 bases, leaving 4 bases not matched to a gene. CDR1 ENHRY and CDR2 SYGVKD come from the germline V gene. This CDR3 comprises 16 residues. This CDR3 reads CAISALAGGTTDTQYF. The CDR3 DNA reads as TGTGCCATCAGTGCCCTAGCGGGGGGGACCACAGATACGCAGTATTTT.

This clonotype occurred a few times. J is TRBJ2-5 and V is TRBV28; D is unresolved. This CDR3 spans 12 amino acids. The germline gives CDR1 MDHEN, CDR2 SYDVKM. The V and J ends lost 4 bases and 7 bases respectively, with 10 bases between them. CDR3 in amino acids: CASSSLRGTQYF. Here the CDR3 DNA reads TGTGCCAGCAGTTCACTCCGCGGGACCCAGTACTTC.

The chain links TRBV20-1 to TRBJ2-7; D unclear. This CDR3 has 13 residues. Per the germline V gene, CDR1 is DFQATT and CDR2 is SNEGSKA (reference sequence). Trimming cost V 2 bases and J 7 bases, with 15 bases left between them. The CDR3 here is CSARTEIPREQYF. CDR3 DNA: TGCAGTGCTAGAACGGAGATCCCTAGAGAGCAGTACTTC.

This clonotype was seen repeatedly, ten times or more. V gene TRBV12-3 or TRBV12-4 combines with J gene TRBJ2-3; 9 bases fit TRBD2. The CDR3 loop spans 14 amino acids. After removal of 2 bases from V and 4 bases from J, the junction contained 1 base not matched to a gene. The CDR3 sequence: CASSLLAGSDTQYF. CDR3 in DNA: TGTGCCAGCAGTTTACTAGCGGGGTCAGATACGCAGTATTTT.

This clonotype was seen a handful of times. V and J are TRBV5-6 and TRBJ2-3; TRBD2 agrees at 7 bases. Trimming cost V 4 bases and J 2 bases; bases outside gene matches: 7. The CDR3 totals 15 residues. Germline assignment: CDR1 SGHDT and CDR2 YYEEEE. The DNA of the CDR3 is TGTGCCAGCAGCGGATATAGCGGGCTCACAGATACGCAGTATTTT. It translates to CASSGYSGLTDTQYF.

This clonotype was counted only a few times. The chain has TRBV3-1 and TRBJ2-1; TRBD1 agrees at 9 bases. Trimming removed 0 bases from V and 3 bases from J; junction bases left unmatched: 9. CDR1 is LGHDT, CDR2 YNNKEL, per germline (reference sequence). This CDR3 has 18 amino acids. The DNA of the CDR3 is TGTGCCAGCAGCCAAGATCCCGGGGGGACAGGGAACTACAATGAGCAGTTCTTC. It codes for CASSQDPGGTGNYNEQFF.

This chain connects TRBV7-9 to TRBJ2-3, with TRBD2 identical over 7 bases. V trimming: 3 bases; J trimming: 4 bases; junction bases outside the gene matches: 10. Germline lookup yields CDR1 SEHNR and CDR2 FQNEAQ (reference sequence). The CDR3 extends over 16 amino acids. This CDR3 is CASSFTSAVAADTQYF. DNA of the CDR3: TGTGCCAGCAGCTTTACTAGCGCGGTGGCCGCAGATACGCAGTATTTT. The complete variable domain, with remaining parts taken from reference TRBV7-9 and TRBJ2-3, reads DTGVSQNPRHKITKRGQNVTFRCDPISEHNRLYWYRQTLGQGPEFLTYFQNEAQLEKSRLLSDRFSAERPKGSFSTLEIQRTEQGDSAMYLCASSFTSAVAADTQYFGPGTRLTVL.

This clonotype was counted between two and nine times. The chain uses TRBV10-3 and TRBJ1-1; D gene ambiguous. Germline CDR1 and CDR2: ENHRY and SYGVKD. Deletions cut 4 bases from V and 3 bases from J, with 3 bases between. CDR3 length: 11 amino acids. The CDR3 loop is CAISGDTEAFF. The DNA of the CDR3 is TGTGCCATCAGTGGAGACACTGAAGCTTTCTTT.

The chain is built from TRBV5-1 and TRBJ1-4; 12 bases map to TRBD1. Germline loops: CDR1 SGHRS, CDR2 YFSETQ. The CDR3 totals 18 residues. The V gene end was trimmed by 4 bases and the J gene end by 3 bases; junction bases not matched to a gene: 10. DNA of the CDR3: TGCGCCAGCAGCATAGAGCCGGGACAGGGGGCGCCTAATGAAAAACTGTTTTTT. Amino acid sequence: CASSIEPGQGAPNEKLFF.